This TCR beta chain was retrieved from a study of shared clonotypes between healthy human individuals. This CDR3 comprises 16 residues. CDR1 is SGHNT and CDR2 is YYREEE in the germline V gene (reference sequence). V was trimmed by 4 bases and J by 7 bases, leaving 23 bases between them. Splitting of each subset's genomic DNA was done evenly across several immunoSEQ plates. TCRdb's table, derived via immunoSEQ multiplex PCR, lists solely in-frame clones and lacks some. The table lists 2 million to 2.5 million clones, approximately 95% of them singletons. Division of CD4+ cells produced a CD45RA+ naive subset and a CD45RA-negative memory subset.

This sequence originates from a man aged 18 to 30 in good health. The sequenced sample consisted of naive CD4+ T cells sorted from blood. The sample's subset: CD45RA+ positively selected. The chain uses TRBV5-4 and TRBJ1-2; a possible D gene is TRBD1 (6 bases). The CDR3 protein is CASSIPMGGGEVGYTF. DNA of the CDR3: TGTGCCAGCAGCATCCCCATGGGAGGGGGGGAGGTTGGCTACACCTTC.